This is a list of T cell receptor beta chains from one sample in a study of blood T cell repertoires in COVID-19. Generated by immunoSEQ multiplex PCR, the TCRdb table keeps only in-frame clones and is missing some. The sample records under 200,000 clones, roughly 86% being singletons. Material: peripheral blood. These receptors originate from a man between 60 and 70 years old with COVID-19, enrolled during active disease. CDR3s include the opening cysteine and the closing phenylalanine or tryptophan. A D gene is named only where the DNA matches it firmly. Expanded clones get a size class; other rows say once, few or many, or leave the size out.

v_call	clone_size	d_call	j_call	cdr3_aa	cdr3_nt
TRBV5-1	.	TRBD1	TRBJ1-4	CASRATGGNEKLFF	TGCGCCAGCAGGGCGACAGGGGGGAATGAAAAACTGTTTTTT
TRBV5-6	.	.	TRBJ1-6	CASSLVEGGNSPLHF	TGTGCCAGCAGCTTGGTGGAGGGGGGGAATTCACCCCTCCACTTT
TRBV6-1	.	TRBD1	TRBJ1-2	CASSEAGQALYGYTF	TGTGCCAGCAGTGAAGCAGGACAGGCACTTTATGGCTACACCTTC
TRBV3-1/TRBV3-2	.	.	TRBJ1-6	CASSPGQPNSPLHF	TGTGCCAGCAGCCCCGGACAGCCCAATTCACCCCTCCACTTT
TRBV11-3	few	TRBD2	TRBJ2-1	CASSFSGTPPRDEQFF	TGTGCCAGCAGCTTTAGCGGGACCCCTCCTAGGGATGAGCAGTTCTTC
TRBV12-3/TRBV12-4	.	TRBD1	TRBJ2-2	CASRGQGSRELFF	TGTGCCAGCAGGGGACAGGGGAGCCGGGAGCTGTTTTTT
TRBV6-5	.	.	TRBJ1-5	CASSLYGGNQPQHF	TGTGCCAGCAGTTTGTACGGAGGAAATCAGCCCCAGCATTTT
TRBV7-8	once	TRBD1	TRBJ1-2	CASSPGDRGSYGYTF	TGTGCCAGCAGCCCGGGGGACAGGGGATCTTATGGCTACACCTTC
TRBV6-1	.	.	TRBJ2-7	CASSTNQQGGEQYF	TGTGCCAGCAGTACTAACCAGCAGGGTGGTGAGCAGTACTTC
TRBV6-5	.	TRBD1	TRBJ2-7	CASSYSKGQISYEQYF	TGTGCCAGCAGTTACTCGAAGGGACAGATATCCTACGAGCAGTACTTC
TRBV6-1	.	TRBD1	TRBJ2-1	CASSELSFLGQGRNEQFF	TGTGCCAGCAGTGAACTCTCTTTCCTGGGACAGGGTAGAAATGAGCAGTTCTTC
TRBV4-1	once	TRBD1	TRBJ1-2	CASSLRGGGIFPGYTF	TGCGCCAGCAGCCTAAGAGGAGGGGGCATCTTCCCTGGCTACACCTTC
TRBV27	few	TRBD1	TRBJ1-6	CASSLKGQGNNSPLHF	TGTGCCAGCAGTTTAAAAGGACAGGGGAATAATTCACCCCTCCACTTT
TRBV11-2	.	.	TRBJ1-5	CASSVSRNQPQHF	TGTGCCAGCAGCGTCAGTCGCAATCAGCCCCAGCATTTT
TRBV4-3	.	.	TRBJ1-2	CASSQIQGNYGYTF	TGCGCCAGCAGCCAAATTCAGGGCAACTATGGCTACACCTTC
TRBV4-3	.	TRBD1	TRBJ1-4	CASSRPTGGAANEKLFF	TGCGCCAGCAGCCGACCTACAGGGGGCGCAGCTAATGAAAAACTGTTTTTT
TRBV19	few	TRBD2	TRBJ2-2	CASSRTSGGAYGTGELFF	TGTGCCAGTAGTAGGACTAGCGGGGGGGCCTATGGCACCGGGGAGCTGTTTTTT
TRBV19	.	.	TRBJ1-5	CASSIRLGRSNQPQHF	TGTGCCAGTAGTATACGGTTGGGCAGAAGCAATCAGCCCCAGCATTTT
TRBV7-2	.	TRBD1	TRBJ1-1	CASSLSERVGTVNTEAFF	TGTGCCAGCAGCTTATCGGAACGTGTTGGGACAGTGAACACTGAAGCTTTCTTT
TRBV6-2/TRBV6-3	.	.	TRBJ2-4	CASSPSAGFENIQYF	TGTGCCAGCAGTCCGAGCGCAGGGTTTGAAAACATTCAGTACTTC
TRBV7-9	.	.	TRBJ1-3	CASSLVTVSGNTIYF	TGTGCCAGCAGCTTAGTTACGGTCTCTGGAAACACCATATATTTT
TRBV7-9	.	TRBD1	TRBJ1-1	CASSLGQGAAEAFF	TGTGCCAGCAGCTTAGGACAGGGGGCGGCTGAAGCTTTCTTT
TRBV6-6	.	.	TRBJ1-1	CASSLLAANTEAFF	TGTGCCAGCAGTCTTCTGGCGGCGAACACTGAAGCTTTCTTT
TRBV5-5	.	TRBD1	TRBJ1-4	CASSLELLTGVVFF	TGTGCCAGCAGCCTCGAACTACTGACAGGGGTCGTGTTTTTT
TRBV9	.	TRBD1	TRBJ2-3	CASSVRQGTDTQYF	TGTGCCAGCAGCGTTCGACAGGGAACAGATACGCAGTATTTT
TRBV7-3	.	TRBD1	TRBJ1-2	CASSLTPPGQGASYGYTF	TGTGCCAGCAGCTTAACTCCTCCGGGACAGGGGGCTAGCTATGGCTACACCTTC
TRBV7-2	.	.	TRBJ1-4	CASSLVRGVGEKLFF	TGTGCCAGCAGCTTAGTCAGGGGCGTTGGTGAAAAACTGTTTTTT